The 17 T cell receptor beta chains below all came from one sample that was sequenced in a study of blood T cell repertoires in COVID-19. Sequenced by immunoSEQ multiplex PCR; TCRdb stores in-frame clones only, minus some. The sample lists 30,000 to 40,000 clones, around four fifths occurring once. The specimen was peripheral blood. These receptors all come from a man aged 50 to 59 with acute or convalescent COVID-19.

The chain has TRBV5-1 and TRBJ2-3, with TRBD2 matching over 9 bases. The CDR3 extends over 16 amino acids. J gave up 2 bases and V 0 bases, and 4 bases lay outside the gene matches. Germline CDR1 reads SGHRS; CDR2 reads YFSETQ. The CDR3 region has the DNA TGCGCCAGCAGCTTGGAAGGCGGGGGGGCCACAGATACGCAGTATTTT. Amino acid sequence: CASSLEGGGATDTQYF.

The DNA for the CDR3 is TGTGCCAGCAGCTTGGATTTAGCAGGACAGGGACGGCAGCCCCAGCATTTT. Protein product: CASSLDLAGQGRQPQHF. The V call is TRBV5-5, the J call TRBJ1-5; TRBD1 matches 8 bases. With V trimmed by 0 bases and J by 7 bases, 12 bases remained unmatched. The germline V gene encodes CDR1 SGHKS and CDR2 YYEKEE (reference sequence). The CDR3 spans 17 residues.

This clone is a singleton in its sample. The chain has TRBV27 and TRBJ1-1; D is unresolved. Germline CDR1 is MNHEY and CDR2 is SMNVEV (reference sequence). This CDR3 contains 13 residues. The V end lost 4 bases, the J end lost 1 base, and 7 bases lay between the germline ends. CDR3 loop: CASSWEGNTEAFF. The CDR3 bases are TGTGCCAGCAGTTGGGAGGGGAACACTGAAGCTTTCTTT.

The rearrangement uses TRBV7-9 and TRBJ1-3; D gene ambiguous. Trimming left V 4 bases short and J 0 bases short, with 10 bases between. Germline CDR1 is SEHNR and CDR2 is FQNEAQ (reference sequence). The CDR3 runs to 15 residues. The CDR3 region is CASSSRLSSGNTIYF. CDR3 nucleotides: TGTGCCAGCAGCTCGCGACTGAGCTCTGGAAACACCATATATTTT.

This clone was detected only once. The chain uses TRBV6-5 and TRBJ1-5; D possibly corresponds to TRBD1 (6 bases). Looked up from germline, CDR1 is MNHEY and CDR2 is SVGAGI. Trimming removed 6 bases from V and 2 bases from J, with 11 bases in between. The CDR3 has 14 residues. The CDR3 sequence: CASRWTAGNQPQHF. The CDR3 nucleotides are TGTGCCAGCAGATGGACAGCTGGCAATCAGCCCCAGCATTTT.

The J gene is TRBJ2-3, the V gene TRBV7-9; TRBD1 aligns across 8 bases. Germline V gene lookup returns CDR1 SEHNR and CDR2 FQNEAQ (reference sequence). Unmatched junction bases numbered 9, after V lost 5 bases and J lost 5 bases. The CDR3 has 15 residues. The CDR3 region has the DNA TGTGCCAGCAGCCGGACAGGGCATTGGGAAGATACGCAGTATTTT. Its protein product is CASSRTGHWEDTQYF.

The chain joins TRBV7-6 to TRBJ2-1; 14 bases line up with TRBD2. Losses at the gene ends were 5 bases for V and 3 bases for J; bases not matched to a gene: 9. CDR3 size: 18 residues. CDR1 SGHVS and CDR2 FNYEAQ come from the germline V gene. CDR3 sequence (DNA): TGTGCCAGCAGCGGAGGACTAGCGGGAGGTTTAGGCTACAATGAGCAGTTCTTC. Encoded protein: CASSGGLAGGLGYNEQFF.

The CDR3 sequence: CASSQQGRTSGKGNEQFF. CDR3 nucleotides: TGCGCCAGCAGCCAACAAGGCAGGACTAGCGGGAAGGGCAATGAGCAGTTCTTC. The rearrangement links TRBV5-1 to TRBJ2-1; TRBD2 agrees at 12 bases. V was pared by 4 bases and J by 6 bases, with 14 bases of the junction left unmatched. CDR1 and CDR2 from the germline V gene are SGHRS and YFSETQ. The CDR3 is 18 amino acids.

The chain joins TRBV18 to TRBJ1-4; D ambiguous. In germline, CDR1 is KGHSH, CDR2 LQKENI. Trimming cost V 3 bases and J 6 bases, with 14 bases left between them. The CDR3 has 15 amino acids. The CDR3 sequence is CASSPRRVGDEKLFF. In DNA, the CDR3 is TGTGCCAGCTCACCCCGCCGGGTGGGTGATGAAAAACTGTTTTTT.

The chain employs TRBV10-3 and TRBJ2-3; 12 bases match TRBD2. CDR1 is ENHRY and CDR2 is SYGVKD in the germline V gene. The ends lost 0 bases at V and 3 bases at J; junction bases unmatched: 16. The CDR3 is 21 residues long. CDR3: CAISESLGRLAGEGRTDTQYF. The CDR3, as DNA: TGTGCCATCAGTGAGTCTTTAGGGAGACTAGCGGGAGAAGGACGGACAGATACGCAGTATTTT.

The J gene is TRBJ1-2, the V gene TRBV19, with 8 bases fitting TRBD1. J lost 7 bases, V lost 5 bases, and 9 bases had no gene match. This CDR3 contains 14 residues. Looked up from germline, CDR1 is LNHDA and CDR2 is SQIVND (reference sequence). CDR3 in amino acids: CASSGGQGSAGYTF. The DNA of the CDR3 is TGTGCCAGTAGTGGCGGACAGGGATCAGCTGGCTACACCTTC.

The chain couples TRBV27 to TRBJ2-2; D unresolved. This CDR3 spans 12 amino acids. Germline values: CDR1 MNHEY, CDR2 SMNVEV (reference sequence). With 5 bases removed from V and 7 bases from J, the gap between germline ends came to 8 bases. In DNA form, the CDR3 reads TGTGCCAGCAGTGGGCCCAGCGGGGAGCTGTTTTTT. Its translation: CASSGPSGELFF.

V gene TRBV3-1 (or the pseudogene TRBV3-2) combines with J gene TRBJ2-7; D possibly corresponds to TRBD1 (6 bases). Trimming removed 4 bases from V and 2 bases from J, with 9 bases in between. Germline V CDR1 and CDR2: LGHDT, YNNKEL (reference sequence). CDR3 length equals 13 residues. The CDR3 sequence is CASSLDRAYEQYF. As DNA, the CDR3 is TGTGCCAGCAGCCTGGACAGAGCCTACGAGCAGTACTTC.

The genes are TRBV19 and TRBJ2-1; 7 nucleotides align to TRBD2. The CDR3 covers 16 residues. From germline, CDR1 is LNHDA and CDR2 SQIVND (reference sequence). V shed 1 base and J 4 bases; nucleotides not matched to a gene: 7. The CDR3: CASSIVAGASYNEQFF. CDR3 nucleotide sequence: TGTGCCAGTAGTATAGTCGCGGGAGCGTCTTACAATGAGCAGTTCTTC.

This clone was counted once. The chain joins TRBV5-6 to TRBJ1-3; weak D call: TRBD1 (5 bases). The ends were cut back, 3 bases at V and 8 bases at J, with 15 bases in the middle. Germline lookup yields CDR1 SGHDT and CDR2 YYEEEE. The CDR3 has 14 amino acids. The CDR3 region has the DNA TGTGCCAGCAGCTCCGGGGGGAGACCAGACACCATATATTTT. Its translation is CASSSGGRPDTIYF.

This chain joins TRBV14 and TRBJ2-7; TRBD1 matches 11 bases. CDR1 and CDR2 (germline): SGHDN, FVKESK. V gave up 4 bases and J gave up 6 bases; unmatched junction bases: 5. This CDR3 has 14 amino acids. The CDR3, as DNA: TGTGCCAGCAGCCCCGGGACAGGGGGGGGCGAGCAGTACTTC. It yields the protein CASSPGTGGGEQYF.

This clone was seen more than once but under ten times. The chain carries TRBV3-1 (or the pseudogene TRBV3-2) and TRBJ1-5, with unresolved D. Trimming shortened V by 0 bases and J by 9 bases, and 9 bases separated the two germline ends. CDR3 length: 13 amino acids. CDR1 is LGHDT, CDR2 YNNKEL, per germline (reference sequence). CDR3 sequence reads: CASSQDLTPPQHF. The CDR3, as DNA: TGTGCCAGCAGCCAAGACCTGACTCCGCCCCAGCATTTT.